The subject of this entry is one T cell receptor beta chain. Only a few counts were recorded for this clone. The antigen it recognizes is unknown. No much larger clonotype is one base removed from it; base qualities were not supplied. The data originate from a study of T cell clonotyping in hematopoietic cell transplantation (dated by TCRdb to 2020 to 2022). A note on the overall study: Pretransplant samples from recipients were collected after cytoreduction. The study collected some 140 blood samples from some 35 consecutive transplant recipients and their related donors. Recruitment of patients was conducted between 2015 and 2017, and follow-up was continued until late 2020 or death. Results and caveats for the whole study, not just this receptor: Recipient repertoires showed only a small fraction of overlap with donor repertoires, and over 95% appeared de novo at the given depth. After transplant, TCR diversity in recipients dropped, and pathologically expanded clonotypes increased progressively from day 30 to day 180. Inverse Simpson Index values from donors and from recipients before transplant predicted broader TCR repertoire diversity after transplant. Sample size was limited, and cells were not sorted, so CD4 and CD8 repertoire contributions could not be separated.

From the cysteine through the phenylalanine, the CDR3 covers 14 amino acids. Here the CDR3 DNA is all that survives: 42 bases in frame from base 1. Reading the germline V gene gives CDR1 SGHDN and CDR2 FVKESK. Ends trimmed: V by 4 bases, J by 4 bases; bases unmatched to a gene: 1. With the immunoSEQ assay, which is a bias-controlled multiplex PCR relying on V- and J-specific primers, TCR beta CDR3 regions were amplified from genomic DNA. A second PCR step added a proprietary barcode and Illumina adapter sequences to the CDR3 amplicons. An Illumina MiSeq instrument was used for sequencing of the CDR3 libraries. In the original analysis: Export and quality control were performed with immunoSEQ Analyzer 3.0, and downstream analyses were performed with R Bioconductor and Immunarch. Only productive rearrangements in the normalized downsampled data set were used to calculate repertoire metrics. Clonotypes larger than 5 templates in the normalized cohort were defined as pathologically expanded. The Inverse Simpson Index served as the measure of repertoire diversity. CMV-specificity analyses were carried out on the non-normalized data set to capture all clonotypes. Drawn from immuneACCESS, this table holds only the in-frame rearrangements with V and J called that TCRdb kept. Clones are partly lost; checked studies trace under half to an unresolved V gene and leave the rest unexplained. V and J calls and clone size are those listed in that table; D and trimming were worked out from the DNA. A total of 45,000 or so clones appear in this sample, around 83% of them only once. 5% to 6.5% of the sample is taken by the ten largest.

The sample's time point, from its label and the paper: recipient sample about 28 days before transplant, after cytoreduction. Blood from recipients was drawn about 28 days before transplant and again at days 30, 100 and 180 after transplant. Nuclei Lysis Solution was used to extract genomic DNA from fresh or cryopreserved unfractionated peripheral blood mononuclear cells. The V gene is TRBV14 and the J gene is TRBJ1-5; TRBD1 matches 10 bases in the middle. The specimen comprised peripheral blood mononuclear cells, sampled before stem cell transplant. This receptor was taken from a man aged 55 to 69 with myelodysplastic syndrome. Some clones in this sample may be carry-over from other donors' samples. DNA sequence: TGTGCCAGCAGCCTGGGACAGGGGAATCAGCCCCAGCATTTT. Its protein is CASSLGQGNQPQHF.